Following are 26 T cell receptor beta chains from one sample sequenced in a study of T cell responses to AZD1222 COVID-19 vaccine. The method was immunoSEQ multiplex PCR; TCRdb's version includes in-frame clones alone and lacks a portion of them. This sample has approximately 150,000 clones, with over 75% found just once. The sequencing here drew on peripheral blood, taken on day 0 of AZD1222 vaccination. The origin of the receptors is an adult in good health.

The CDR3 DNA reads as TGTGCCAGCAGCTTTTATTATGGCACTGAAGCTTTCTTT. This encodes CASSFYYGTEAFF. The J gene is TRBJ1-1, the V gene TRBV7-3; D is uncertain. With 3 bases removed from V and 4 bases from J, the gap between germline ends came to 9 bases. There are 13 residues in the CDR3. Germline V gives CDR1 SGHTA, CDR2 FQGTGA.

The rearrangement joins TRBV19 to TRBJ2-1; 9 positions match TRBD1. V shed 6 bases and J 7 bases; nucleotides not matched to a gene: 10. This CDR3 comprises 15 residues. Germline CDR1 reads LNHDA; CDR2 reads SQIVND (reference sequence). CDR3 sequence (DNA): TGTGCCAGTAGCAATACAGGGGGCTTTGGTAATGAGCAGTTCTTC. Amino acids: CASSNTGGFGNEQFF. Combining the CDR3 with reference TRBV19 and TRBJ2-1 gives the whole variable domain DGGITQSPKYLFRKEGQNVTLSCEQNLNHDAMYWYRQDPGQGLRLIYYSQIVNDFQKGDIAEGYSVSREKKESFPLTVTSAQKNPTAFYLCASSNTGGFGNEQFFGPGTRLTVL.

The CDR3 reads CASSPGHRNSNTGELFF. The CDR3 bases are TGTGCCAGCTCACCGGGACACAGGAATTCGAACACCGGGGAGCTGTTTTTT. The V call is TRBV18, the J call TRBJ2-2, with D perhaps TRBD1 (6 bases). Between the trimmed V and J ends, which lost 3 bases and 0 bases, there was a span of 14 bases. The CDR3 runs to 17 residues. CDR1 is KGHSH, CDR2 LQKENI, per germline.

The CDR3 DNA is TGTGCCAGCAGTGAAGTTGGGGGACAAATCGGGGAGCTGTTTTTT. This translates into CASSEVGGQIGELFF. The chain recombines TRBV2 with TRBJ2-2; maybe TRBD1 (6 bases). Per germline, CDR1 SNHLY and CDR2 FYNNEI. The CDR3 contains 15 residues. V shed 1 base and J shed 7 bases, with 13 bases lying between them.

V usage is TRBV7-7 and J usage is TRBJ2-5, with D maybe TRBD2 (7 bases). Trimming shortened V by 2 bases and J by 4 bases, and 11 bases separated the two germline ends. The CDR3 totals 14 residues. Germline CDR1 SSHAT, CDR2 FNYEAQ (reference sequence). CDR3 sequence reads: CASSLLGGGETQYF. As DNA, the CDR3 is TGTGCCAGCAGCTTATTAGGGGGGGGAGAGACCCAGTACTTC.

The CDR3 loop reads CASSPMKETQYF. The CDR3, as DNA: TGTGCCAGCAGTCCTATGAAAGAGACCCAGTACTTC. The rearrangement links TRBV12-3 or TRBV12-4 to TRBJ2-5; no clear D gene. V was trimmed by 5 bases and J by 3 bases, leaving 7 bases between them. The CDR3 is made up of 12 amino acids.

The CDR3 DNA follows: TGTGCCAGTAGTATGTCACCGACCTCCTACGAGCAGTACTTC. This codes for CASSMSPTSYEQYF. The chain combines TRBV19 with TRBJ2-7; D gene ambiguous. Per the germline V gene, CDR1 is LNHDA and CDR2 is SQIVND (reference sequence). The CDR3 has 14 residues. V lost 3 bases and J 0 bases, leaving 9 bases between the germline ends.

In nucleotides, the CDR3 is TGTGCCAGCAGCCCGGGGGGGGCCGAATACTACGAGCAGTACTTC. Translation gives CASSPGGAEYYEQYF. This rearrangement joins TRBV7-8 to TRBJ2-7; 8 bases are shared with TRBD2. After removal of 5 bases from V and 3 bases from J, the junction contained 9 bases not matched to a gene. This CDR3 region has 15 residues. The V gene's germline CDR1 is SGHVS and CDR2 FQNEAQ.

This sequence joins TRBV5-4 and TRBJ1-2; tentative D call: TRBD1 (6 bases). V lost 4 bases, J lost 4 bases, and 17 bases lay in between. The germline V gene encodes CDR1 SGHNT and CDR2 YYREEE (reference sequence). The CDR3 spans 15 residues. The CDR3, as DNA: TGTGCCAGCAGCACGGACGGCAGGGGAACCTATGGCTACACCTTC. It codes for CASSTDGRGTYGYTF.

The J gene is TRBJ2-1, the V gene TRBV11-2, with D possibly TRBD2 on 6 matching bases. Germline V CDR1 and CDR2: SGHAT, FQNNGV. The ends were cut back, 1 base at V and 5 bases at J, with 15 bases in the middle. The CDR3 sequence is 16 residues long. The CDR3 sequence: CASSLAPGLLHNEQFF. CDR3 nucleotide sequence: TGTGCCAGCAGCTTAGCCCCAGGACTACTCCACAATGAGCAGTTCTTC.

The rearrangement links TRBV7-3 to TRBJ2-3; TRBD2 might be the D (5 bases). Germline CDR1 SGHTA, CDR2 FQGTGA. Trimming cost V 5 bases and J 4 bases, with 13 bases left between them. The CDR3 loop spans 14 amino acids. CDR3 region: CASSPSALADTQYF. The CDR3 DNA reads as TGTGCCAGCAGCCCTTCGGCACTAGCAGATACGCAGTATTTT.

CDR3 sequence: CASSERGLATNEKLFF. In DNA form, the CDR3 reads TGTGCCAGCAGTGAAAGAGGCCTTGCAACTAATGAAAAACTGTTTTTT. The rearrangement links TRBV2 to TRBJ1-4; D is uncertain. CDR3 length: 16 amino acids. The V end was cut by 2 bases, the J end by 0 bases, with 10 bases between. Germline-derived CDR1 and CDR2 are SNHLY and FYNNEI.

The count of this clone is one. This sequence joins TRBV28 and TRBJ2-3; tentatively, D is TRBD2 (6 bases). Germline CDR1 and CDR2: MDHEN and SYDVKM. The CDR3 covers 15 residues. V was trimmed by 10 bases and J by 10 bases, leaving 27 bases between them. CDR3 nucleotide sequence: TGTGCCACCCGAGCCCCAGATCTAGCGAGCGGTCCGCAGTATTTT. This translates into CATRAPDLASGPQYF.

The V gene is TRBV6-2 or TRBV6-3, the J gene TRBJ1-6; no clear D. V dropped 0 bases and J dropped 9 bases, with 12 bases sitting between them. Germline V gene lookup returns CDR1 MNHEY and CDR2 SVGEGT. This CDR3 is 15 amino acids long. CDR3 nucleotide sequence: TGTGCCAGCAGTTACTCGGTCCAACGGGGTTCACCCCTCCACTTT. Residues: CASSYSVQRGSPLHF.

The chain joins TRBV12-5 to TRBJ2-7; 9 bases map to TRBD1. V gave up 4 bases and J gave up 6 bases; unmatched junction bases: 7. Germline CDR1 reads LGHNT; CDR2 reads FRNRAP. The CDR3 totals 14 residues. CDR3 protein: CASGSTGGKGEQYF. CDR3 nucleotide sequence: TGTGCTAGTGGTTCGACAGGGGGTAAGGGCGAGCAGTACTTC.

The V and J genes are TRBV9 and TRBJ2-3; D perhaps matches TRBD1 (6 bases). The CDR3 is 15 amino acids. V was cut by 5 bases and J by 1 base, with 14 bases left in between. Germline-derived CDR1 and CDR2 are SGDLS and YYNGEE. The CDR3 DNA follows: TGTGCCAGCAGAGGGGCAGGGGAAGGCACAGATACGCAGTATTTT. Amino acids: CASRGAGEGTDTQYF.

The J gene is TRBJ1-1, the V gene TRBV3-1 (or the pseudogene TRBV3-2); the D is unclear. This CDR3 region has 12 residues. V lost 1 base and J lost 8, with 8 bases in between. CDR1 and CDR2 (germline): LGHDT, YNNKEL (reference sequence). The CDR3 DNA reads TGTGCCAGCAGCCAAGTTCCACAGGAAGCTTTCTTT. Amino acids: CASSQVPQEAFF.

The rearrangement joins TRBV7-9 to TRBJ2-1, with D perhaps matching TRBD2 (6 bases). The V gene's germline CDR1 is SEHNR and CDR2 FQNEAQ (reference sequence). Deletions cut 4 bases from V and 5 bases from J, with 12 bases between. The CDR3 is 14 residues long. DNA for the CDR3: TGTGCCAGCAGCTCTACCGGGAGTAACAATGAGCAGTTCTTC. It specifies CASSSTGSNNEQFF. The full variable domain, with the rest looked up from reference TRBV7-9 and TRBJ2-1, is DTGVSQNPRHKITKRGQNVTFRCDPISEHNRLYWYRQTLGQGPEFLTYFQNEAQLEKSRLLSDRFSAERPKGSFSTLEIQRTEQGDSAMYLCASSSTGSNNEQFFGPGTRLTVL.

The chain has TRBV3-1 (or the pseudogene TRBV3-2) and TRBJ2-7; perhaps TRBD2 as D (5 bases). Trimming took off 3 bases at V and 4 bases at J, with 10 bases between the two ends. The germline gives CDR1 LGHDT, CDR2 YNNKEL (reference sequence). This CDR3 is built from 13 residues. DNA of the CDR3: TGTGCCAGCAGCCACTTTCGGGATTACGAGCAGTACTTC. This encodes CASSHFRDYEQYF.

This chain's CDR3 is CSANYQETQYF. CDR3 nucleotides: TGCAGTGCTAACTACCAAGAGACCCAGTACTTC. The chain couples TRBV20-1 to TRBJ2-5, with D unclear. The CDR3 is made up of 11 amino acids. The V gene lost 4 bases and the J gene lost 0 bases, with 3 bases spanning the gap. CDR1 is DFQATT and CDR2 is SNEGSKA in the germline V gene (reference sequence).

CDR3 sequence reads: CASSRQGVVEKLFF. CDR3 DNA: TGTGCCAGCAGTCGACAGGGTGTAGTCGAAAAACTGTTTTTT. The chain uses TRBV6-5 and TRBJ1-4, with TRBD1 identical over 7 bases. The length of the CDR3 is 14 residues. The germline V gene has CDR1 MNHEY and CDR2 SVGAGI. Trimming cost V 5 bases and J 8 bases; bases outside gene matches: 8.

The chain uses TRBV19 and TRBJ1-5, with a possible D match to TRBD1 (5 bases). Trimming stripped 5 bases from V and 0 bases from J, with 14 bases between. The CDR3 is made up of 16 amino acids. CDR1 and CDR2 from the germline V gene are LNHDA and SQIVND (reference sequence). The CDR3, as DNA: TGTGCCAGTAGTCAGCGGAGGGGCAATAGCAATCAGCCCCAGCATTTT. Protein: CASSQRRGNSNQPQHF. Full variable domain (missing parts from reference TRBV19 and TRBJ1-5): DGGITQSPKYLFRKEGQNVTLSCEQNLNHDAMYWYRQDPGQGLRLIYYSQIVNDFQKGDIAEGYSVSREKKESFPLTVTSAQKNPTAFYLCASSQRRGNSNQPQHFGDGTRLSIL.

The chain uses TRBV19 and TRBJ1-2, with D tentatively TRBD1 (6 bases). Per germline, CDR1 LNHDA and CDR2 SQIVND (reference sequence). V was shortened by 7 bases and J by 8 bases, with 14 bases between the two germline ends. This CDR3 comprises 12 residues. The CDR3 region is CASTTGAWGYTF. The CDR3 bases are TGTGCCAGTACAACGGGGGCATGGGGCTACACCTTC.

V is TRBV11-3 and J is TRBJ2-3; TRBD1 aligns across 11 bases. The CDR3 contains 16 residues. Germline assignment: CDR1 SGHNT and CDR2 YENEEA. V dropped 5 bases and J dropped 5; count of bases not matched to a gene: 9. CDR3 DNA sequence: TGTGCCAGCAGCACACGGACAGGGGGCTCGGTAGATACGCAGTATTTT. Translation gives CASSTRTGGSVDTQYF.

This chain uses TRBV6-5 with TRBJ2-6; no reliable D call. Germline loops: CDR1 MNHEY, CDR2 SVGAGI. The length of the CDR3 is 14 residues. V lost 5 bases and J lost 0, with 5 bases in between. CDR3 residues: CASSLSSGANVLTF. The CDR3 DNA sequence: TGTGCCAGCAGTCTGAGCTCTGGGGCCAACGTCCTGACTTTC.

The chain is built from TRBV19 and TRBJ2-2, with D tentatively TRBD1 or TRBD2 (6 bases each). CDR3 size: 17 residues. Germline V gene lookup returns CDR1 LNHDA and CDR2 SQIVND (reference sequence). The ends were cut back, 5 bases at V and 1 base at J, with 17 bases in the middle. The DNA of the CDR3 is TGTGCCAGTAGTCCTCCCCGGGGGACACGGAACACCGGGGAGCTGTTTTTT. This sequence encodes CASSPPRGTRNTGELFF.